This T cell receptor beta chain was sequenced for a study of cytomegalovirus exposure and HLA in healthy donors. General study findings and limits: Later analysis associated a missense DCLRE1C variant with TCR beta V- and J-gene trimming. It was shown in a later analysis that HLA-associated TCR beta chains were more clonally expanded than other, equally common chains.

V shed 6 bases and J shed 2 bases, with 14 bases lying between them. The CDR3 totals 14 residues. In germline, CDR1 is MNHEY, CDR2 SMNVEV (reference sequence). On this clone: Antigen specificity is unknown.

The PCR ran on 60 Vbeta and 13 Jbeta primers. Some clones are missing from TCRdb's copy, which holds only in-frame ones; the method was immunoSEQ multiplex PCR. Counted here are some 83,000 clones, 70% to 75% occurring once; the ten biggest clones make up around 3.9%. The rearrangement uses TRBV27 and TRBJ2-7; TRBD1 is a possible D gene (6 bases). The specimen was PBMCs. The source is a man in his fifties or sixties in good health and CMV-seronegative. The DNA for the CDR3 is TGTGCCAGCAGAATTTCAGGGGTCCCCTACGAGCAGTACTTC. Encoded protein: CASRISGVPYEQYF.